This paragraph reports one TCR beta chain. The identical CDR3 is also encoded by other nucleotide sequences in the sample. In germline, CDR1 is LGHNA, CDR2 YSLEER. Trimming took off 1 base at V and 2 bases at J, with 10 bases between the two ends. The CDR3 has 15 amino acids. These data belong to a study of T cell changes during pregnancy in multiple sclerosis. The protocol was immunoSEQ multiplex PCR, while the TCRdb copy is restricted to in-frame clones and leaves out a portion. In the table there are nearly 110,000 clones, less than 95% of which are singletons. The receptor's source is a female donor in good health, enrolled as a control in a pregnancy study. The V call is TRBV4-3, the J call TRBJ2-3, with unresolved D. The starting material was peripheral blood, obtained in the third trimester of pregnancy. For the CDR3, the DNA is TGCGCCAGCAGCCAAGGAAACAGAAACACAGATACGCAGTATTTT. Protein product: CASSQGNRNTDTQYF.